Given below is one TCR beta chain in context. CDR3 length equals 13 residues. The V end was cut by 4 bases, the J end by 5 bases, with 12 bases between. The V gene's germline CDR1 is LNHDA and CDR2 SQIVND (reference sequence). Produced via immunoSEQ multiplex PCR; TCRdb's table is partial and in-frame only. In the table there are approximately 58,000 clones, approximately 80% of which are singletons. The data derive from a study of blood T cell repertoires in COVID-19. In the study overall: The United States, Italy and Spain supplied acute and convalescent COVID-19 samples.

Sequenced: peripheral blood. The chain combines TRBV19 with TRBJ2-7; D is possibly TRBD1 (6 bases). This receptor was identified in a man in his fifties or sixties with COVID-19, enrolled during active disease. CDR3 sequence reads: CASSNLSGDEQYF. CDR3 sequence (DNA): TGTGCCAGTAGTAACCTTTCAGGGGACGAGCAGTACTTC.